This T cell receptor beta chain was captured by sequencing in a study of cytomegalovirus exposure and HLA in healthy donors (dated by TCRdb to about 2017). With respect to the entire study: In an earlier analysis of several hundred of the donors, 276 Gb of sequence data and just under 120 million unique TCR beta sequences from about 190 million T cells were reported. An early release covering about 600 HLA-typed donors comprised 250 to 350 gigabases of sequencing data and approximately 85 million unique TCR sequences. The genetic ancestry cluster associated with self-reported Caucasian donors included 81% of the roughly 400 genotyped donors. The study aimed to test whether signatures of past pathogen exposure could be identified by cataloging public T cell receptors. The T cell repertoires of several hundred subjects were profiled by immunosequencing and related to cytomegalovirus serostatus. Along with the 666-subject first cohort, a separate validation cohort of 120 different subjects was used. To predict cytomegalovirus infection status, the study combined high-throughput TCR immunosequencing, statistical association of individual TCRs with disease status, and machine learning. In a later analysis, previously published TCR beta repertoires from several hundred donors were re-analyzed and high-resolution HLA genotyping was added so that TCR occurrence patterns could be studied. Rather than drawing on any new phenotypic data, the later analysis identified candidate immune exposures from TCR beta sequences and the way those sequences occurred across donors. To decide whether each TCR beta V gene segment behaved as functional or pseudogenic, an earlier analysis of 587 of the donors relied on high-throughput TCR beta sequencing. Donor age, sex, ethnicity and CMV serostatus were compiled together with the repertoire data. In a later genetic analysis, genome-wide SNP genotypes for about 65% of the roughly 670 donors were used, and that subset was treated as a discovery cohort. All discovery cohort repertoires had been generated on a single sequencing platform. Both class I and class II loci were covered by HLA typing, at four-digit resolution. The number of donors typed differed by locus, with about 629-630 for A, B, C, DRB1 and DQB1, around 560 for DQA1, 600 to 610 for DPA1, and some 440 for DPB1. Roughly 5 DR-DQ haplotypes were handled as single units for association and clustering because linkage in the cohort was strong. Among 300 to 500 genotyped donors of the cohort, an average of around 220,000 unique TCR beta nucleotide sequences was sequenced per donor, of which roughly 17% were non-productive. General conclusions and limits of the study: In an earlier analysis of approximately 590 of the donors, most TCR beta V segments appeared in productive rearrangements about 87% or about 30% of the time, broadly matching IMGT annotations. In a later analysis, TCR association rates were found to vary across HLA loci, with the most associated TCRs seen for DRB1 alleles and the fewest for HLA-C alleles. The study listed approximately 160 TCR beta chains as associated with cytomegalovirus. A few of the identified cytomegalovirus-associated TCR beta chains were confirmed in vitro to be specific for cytomegalovirus antigens. The presence/absence analyses assumed that sequencing depth was roughly uniform across donors, and that assumption may not be true. A further reported finding was that TCR beta sequences accurately predicted the HLA-A and HLA-B alleles for most subjects in the first cohort. It was suggested by the authors that the approach could potentially be generalized to other disease states and immunological phenotypes. When HLA alleles, especially DR and DQ, strongly co-occurred, attributing TCR associations to individual alleles was difficult. Cytomegalovirus status was reported to be diagnosed by the classifier with high specificity and sensitivity in both the original and validation cohorts. Because HLA typing was unavailable for some donors at each locus, only the typed subset was used in association tests. In this cohort, only TCR beta chains were sequenced, and detectable features were limited by the absence of alpha or paired-chain data. Most TCR sequences were seen in very few donors, while some public TCRs were found in many individuals. In a later genetic analysis, fewer N-insertions in productive TCRs were reported among donors in an Asian-associated ancestry cluster than the 666-donor mean. In a later genetic analysis, a missense DCLRE1C variant was associated with V-gene and J-gene trimming of TCR beta chains, and the association was replicated in an independent cohort. For the cohort, immune exposure information was limited to CMV serostatus. Specific HLA alleles were associated with 15,000 to 20,000 TCR beta sequences at a false discovery rate of 0.05 in a later analysis. In a later analysis, HLA-associated TCR beta chains were found to be more clonally expanded and to have lower generation probabilities than equally common non-associated chains. A later analysis reported that several top co-occurrence clusters appeared linked to parvovirus B19, influenza, CMV and Epstein-Barr virus. Linkage disequilibrium might explain the correlated functional status among segregating V segments, but an unknown experimental factor could not be excluded. According to a later analysis, most CMV-associated TCR beta chains appeared to be HLA-restricted, and the HLA associations seemed to be driven largely by CMV exposure. A cluster of highly shared sequence variants was judged likely to represent a technical artifact of the sequencing pipeline. Because counts were too low, seventeen rarely observed V segments, including chromosome 9 orphons, were left out of the earlier analysis of 587 of the donors.

The cohort consisted of hundreds of healthy bone marrow donors. All cohort members were sampled while nominally healthy, although unrecorded immune exposures were likely present. The donor tested CMV seronegative and was one of the 352 seronegative cohort members. A peripheral blood sample was provided by each donor, and peripheral blood mononuclear cells were used for TCR beta sequencing. The Qiagen DNeasy Blood Extraction Kit was used to extract genomic DNA from the blood cell samples. Concerning this clone itself: Its antigen has not been determined. Per-base quality was not reported, and no clone a single base away is much larger than it.

Libraries were made using the immunoSEQ multiplex PCR assay. For the multiplex PCR, a mixture combining 60 forward primers for TCR Vbeta segments and 13 reverse primers for TCR Jbeta segments was used. A multiplex PCR assay on genomic DNA amplified the CDR3 region of rearranged TCR beta genes. The amplified TCR beta libraries were sequenced on the Illumina HiSeq System as 87-base-pair reads. The paper's data handling went like this. A later analysis tallied some 79 million unique TCR beta chains across the 600 to 700 repertoires, and around 12 million of those chains were shared by two or more donors. Raw reads were error-corrected and collapsed into unique sequences by a nearest-neighbor algorithm in which closely related sequences were merged to remove PCR and sequencing errors. Alignment of CDR3 sequences to IMGT reference sequences was used to assign V, D and J gene segments. For a sequence to be retained, a match of at least six nucleotides was required to both a V gene segment and a J gene segment. Rearrangements were classified as productive when the CDR3 lacked stop codons and remained in frame with V and J, and all other rearrangements were classified as non-productive. Following IMGT convention, CDR3 was defined as the stretch from the second conserved V-encoded cysteine to the conserved J-encoded phenylalanine. Sequences without an unambiguous match to a single V gene segment were excluded from the earlier analysis of several hundred of the donors. In an earlier analysis of about 590 of the donors, a V segment was called functional when productive rearrangements were above 56.7%, and segregating when the standard deviation between donors exceeded 5%. A statistical classification framework was built for diagnosing cytomegalovirus status from the catalog of TCR beta chain sequences. In a later analysis, V and J genes were assigned by comparing TCR nucleotide sequences against IMGT/GENE-DB human TR gene sequences. A later analysis assigned CDR3 sequences and most-parsimonious VDJ recombination scenarios with the TCRdist pipeline. A later analysis defined each TCR beta chain by its CDR3 amino acid sequence plus V-gene family, and excluded reads lacking a unique V-gene family. As a way to deal with suspected cross-contamination and a sequencing artifact, a later analysis dropped nearly 600 nucleotide sequences that were highly shared and had low generation probability. A later analysis calculated a clonal expansion index for each public chain from normalized within-repertoire ranks of inferred template counts. A later analysis computed generation probabilities with a VDJ recombination model fitted to out-of-frame rearrangements, and checked the results against IGoR. A later analysis scored TCR-TCR, TCR-HLA and TCR-CMV co-occurrence with hypergeometric tests, applying a repertoire-size bias correction to TCR pairs. To estimate false discovery rates, a later analysis permuted the HLA or CMV assignments 20 times. In a later analysis, co-occurring TCRs were grouped using DBSCAN, with TCRdist sequence similarity added in when clustering inside HLA-allele-positive subsets. Repertoires with fewer than 30,000 or more than 120,000 public chains, plus five repertoires with anomalous nucleotide sharing, were excluded from co-occurrence clustering. Here the immuneACCESS table is served through TCRdb, limited to in-frame sequences with V and J called. Missing clones are a known gap in these copies; in checked studies unresolved V genes cover under half, and the rest lacks a known reason. D and trimming were read from the DNA, whereas the V and J calls and clone size are those reported in that table. The sample table shows about 180,000 clones, and 65% to 80% are seen once. More than 0.55% of the sample is held by the ten biggest clonotypes.

This clonotype was sampled from a woman aged 40 to 49 in good health and CMV-seronegative. Material: PBMCs.

The nucleotide sequence reads as follows: TGTGCCAGCAGTTATTTCGGGATCCAAGAGACCCAGTACTTC. It encodes CASSYFGIQETQYF. Rearrangement joined TRBV6-1 to TRBJ2-5, with TRBD2 as a weak D call on 5 bases. According to the germline V gene, CDR1 reads MNHNS and CDR2 reads SASEGT. V is shortened by 5 bases, J by 1 base, and the region joining them spans 11 bases. The CDR3 covers 14 residues, taking in both the cysteine and the phenylalanine. Only the CDR3 region is kept as DNA, spanning 42 bases read in frame from base 1.